This T cell receptor (beta chain) was sequenced for a study of control samples from healthy donors and cancer patients. The V segment lost 4 bases and the J segment 11 bases; nucleotides outside the gene matches: 7. The length of the CDR3 is 11 residues. Germline CDR1 DFQATT, CDR2 SNEGSKA (reference sequence). The assay was immunoSEQ multiplex PCR, and TCRdb's table has in-frame clones only and misses some. The sample holds just over 20,000 clones, around 80% seen once. V usage is TRBV20-1 and J usage is TRBJ1-1, with TRBD1 identical over 7 bases. This sequence was found in a man aged 60-69 years with colorectal cancer. Input material: PBMCs. CDR3 sequence: CSATGQEGAFF. The CDR3 nucleotides read TGCAGTGCTACCGGACAGGAGGGGGCTTTCTTT.